Shown below are 18 T cell receptor beta chains from a single sample sequenced in a study of blood T cell repertoires in COVID-19. Repertoires were generated with immunoSEQ multiplex PCR, while TCRdb's copy carries only in-frame clones and drops some. The table records 50,000 or so clones, roughly 80% of them present only once. Sequencing was done on a sample of peripheral blood. These receptors were taken from a woman aged 55-70 years with acute or convalescent COVID-19.

This clone was found once. The chain links TRBV5-1 to TRBJ1-1, with 7 bases that match TRBD1. V shed 5 bases, J shed 1 base, and the junction held 5 bases outside the gene matches. CDR3 size: 14 residues. The germline V gene encodes CDR1 SGHRS and CDR2 YFSETQ. The CDR3 nucleotides read TGCGCCAGCAGTTTTACAGGGGCGAACACTGAAGCTTTCTTT. This sequence encodes CASSFTGANTEAFF.

The table lists this clone with a few counts. The gene calls are TRBV4-1 and TRBJ1-1; 7 bases agree with TRBD1. The CDR3 spans 15 residues. The V segment lost 1 base and the J segment 1 base; nucleotides outside the gene matches: 3. Germline CDR1 MGHRA, CDR2 YSYEKL. The CDR3 coding sequence is TGCGCCAGCAGCCAAGTTTGGACAGGGAACACTGAAGCTTTCTTT. This codes for CASSQVWTGNTEAFF.

V gene TRBV2 combines with J gene TRBJ2-1; 8 bases are a match to TRBD1. CDR1 and CDR2 (germline): SNHLY, FYNNEI. Trimming at V came to 6 bases and at J to 14 bases, leaving 6 bases not matched to a gene. This CDR3 spans 11 amino acids. The CDR3 is CASRTYRGEFF. In nucleotides, the CDR3 is TGTGCCAGCAGAACCTACAGGGGGGAGTTCTTC.

The rearrangement links TRBV27 to TRBJ1-2, with D hard to call. Germline assignment: CDR1 MNHEY and CDR2 SMNVEV (reference sequence). Trimming left V 8 bases short and J 6 bases short, with 13 bases between. The CDR3 contains 12 residues. DNA of the CDR3: TGTGCCAGCTCCCAAACCGGTAATGGCTACACCTTC. Its translation: CASSQTGNGYTF.

V and J are TRBV19 and TRBJ2-1; 7 bases line up with TRBD1. Germline values: CDR1 LNHDA, CDR2 SQIVND (reference sequence). The V segment lost 1 base and the J segment 6 bases; nucleotides outside the gene matches: 3. The CDR3 has 14 amino acids. For the CDR3, the DNA is TGTGCCAGTAGTATAGGCCGGGACAGCAATGAGCAGTTCTTC. Amino acid sequence: CASSIGRDSNEQFF.

This clone was seen just once. The chain uses TRBV7-8 and TRBJ1-2, with TRBD1 identical over 7 bases. V gave up 3 bases and J gave up 5 bases; unmatched junction bases: 9. The germline gives CDR1 SGHVS, CDR2 FQNEAQ. The CDR3 is made up of 15 amino acids. The CDR3 region has the DNA TGTGCCAGCAGCTTTGGGACAGTCCTCCGGTATGGCTACACCTTC. Its protein is CASSFGTVLRYGYTF.

The J gene is TRBJ1-6, the V gene TRBV3-1 (or the pseudogene TRBV3-2); D gene unclear. Germline V CDR1 and CDR2: LGHDT, YNNKEL (reference sequence). This CDR3 contains 12 residues. V lost 5 bases to trimming and J lost 14 bases, with 13 bases between them. CDR3 loop: CASSYSAGTLHF. CDR3 sequence (DNA): TGTGCCAGCAGCTATAGCGCGGGTACCCTCCACTTT.

The gene calls are TRBV3-1 (or the pseudogene TRBV3-2) and TRBJ1-4; D not resolved. Between the trimmed V and J ends, which lost 2 bases and 6 bases, there was a span of 10 bases. The germline V gene encodes CDR1 LGHDT and CDR2 YNNKEL (reference sequence). This CDR3 contains 14 residues. This CDR3 reads CASSQRVEDEKLFF. The CDR3 DNA reads as TGTGCCAGCAGCCAAAGGGTGGAGGATGAAAAACTGTTTTTT.

V and J are TRBV2 and TRBJ2-3; TRBD2 agrees at 9 bases. V trimming: 6 bases; J trimming: 2 bases; junction bases outside the gene matches: 6. This CDR3 spans 15 amino acids. Germline V gene sequence: CDR1 SNHLY, CDR2 FYNNEI. CDR3 in amino acids: CASRETSGNTDTQYF. CDR3 sequence (DNA): TGTGCCAGCAGGGAGACTAGCGGTAACACAGATACGCAGTATTTT.

The chain carries TRBV2 and TRBJ1-5; 7 bases match TRBD1. This CDR3 comprises 14 residues. Germline loops: CDR1 SNHLY, CDR2 FYNNEI. With 5 bases clipped from V and 6 bases from J, the junction kept 7 bases outside the gene matches. CDR3 sequence: CASSPGTAGQPQHF. DNA for the CDR3: TGTGCCAGCAGTCCCGGGACAGCGGGTCAGCCCCAGCATTTT. Full variable domain (remainder filled in from reference TRBV2 and TRBJ1-5): EPEVTQTPSHQVTQMGQEVILRCVPISNHLYFYWYRQILGQKVEFLVSFYNNEISEKSEIFDDQFSVERPDGSNFTLKIRSTKLEDSAMYFCASSPGTAGQPQHFGDGTRLSIL.

The chain employs TRBV6-2 or TRBV6-3 and TRBJ1-4; 7 positions agree with TRBD1. Germline V gene data show CDR1 as MNHEY and CDR2 as SVGEGT. With 6 bases clipped from V and 1 base from J, the junction kept 2 bases outside the gene matches. The CDR3 has 14 residues. The CDR3 reads CASSRTGTNEKLFF. DNA of the CDR3: TGTGCCAGCAGCCGGACAGGAACTAATGAAAAACTGTTTTTT.

A remark on this clone: Other DNA sequences in this sample translate to the same CDR3. The chain joins TRBV29-1 to TRBJ2-5; 10 bases fit TRBD2. CDR1 and CDR2 from the germline V gene are SQVTM and ANQGSEA. This CDR3 region has 12 residues. Trimming cost V 7 bases and J 7 bases; bases outside gene matches: 6. Here the CDR3 DNA reads TGCAGCGCCGTAGCGGGAGGAGGGACCCAGTACTTC. Translated, it gives CSAVAGGGTQYF.

The CDR3 spells CATGNIRNTEAFF. CDR3 DNA sequence: TGTGCCACGGGGAACATAAGGAACACTGAAGCTTTCTTT. The chain employs TRBV27 and TRBJ1-1, with D unresolved. V lost 10 bases and J 1 base, leaving 13 bases between the germline ends. Germline CDR1 is MNHEY and CDR2 is SMNVEV (reference sequence). This CDR3 has 13 amino acids.

The CDR3 sequence is CASSVRETQYF. CDR3 DNA: TGTGCCAGCAGTGTTAGAGAGACCCAGTACTTC. This sequence joins TRBV2 and TRBJ2-5; D unclear. Germline V lookup: CDR1 SNHLY, CDR2 FYNNEI. V lost 4 bases and J lost 4, with 4 bases in between. CDR3 size: 11 residues.

The chain couples TRBV6-5 to TRBJ1-2, with 9 nucleotides matching TRBD1. The CDR3 has 15 amino acids. Germline CDR1 and CDR2: MNHEY and SVGAGI. V lost 6 bases and J lost 5; bases outside the gene matches: 10. The CDR3 region has the DNA TGTGCCAGCAGCTCCACGGACAGGGGCATTTATGGCTACACCTTC. The encoded protein is CASSSTDRGIYGYTF.

The chain links TRBV5-4 to TRBJ1-4; no clear D gene. The germline V gene has CDR1 SGHNT and CDR2 YYREEE (reference sequence). This CDR3 is 13 amino acids long. Trimming took 0 bases from V and 5 from J, leaving 5 bases between them. The CDR3 region has the DNA TGTGCCAGCAGCTTGGAACAGAATGAAAAACTGTTTTTT. It specifies CASSLEQNEKLFF. The full variable domain, in which reference TRBV5-4 and TRBJ1-4 provide the parts outside the CDR3, is ETGVTQSPTHLIKTRGQQVTLRCSSQSGHNTVSWYQQALGQGPQFIFQYYREEENGRGNFPPRFSGLQFPNYSSELNVNALELDDSALYLCASSLEQNEKLFFGSGTQLSVL.

The chain joins TRBV9 to TRBJ2-2; tentative D call: TRBD2 (6 bases). Trimming stripped 3 bases from V and 8 bases from J, with 14 bases between. Germline V gene sequence: CDR1 SGDLS, CDR2 YYNGEE. The CDR3 sequence is 14 residues long. CDR3 in DNA: TGTGCCAGCAGCGGAGGGGACTTTGCGGGGGAGCTGTTTTTT. The encoded protein is CASSGGDFAGELFF.

This clone was observed once. J is TRBJ1-6 and V is TRBV3-1 (or the pseudogene TRBV3-2); no definite D call. The CDR3 runs 12 residues. Germline V CDR1 and CDR2: LGHDT, YNNKEL (reference sequence). Between the trimmed V and J ends, which lost 1 base and 9 bases, there was a span of 4 bases. The CDR3 is CASSQARSPLHF. The CDR3, as DNA: TGTGCCAGCAGCCAAGCCCGTTCACCCCTCCACTTT.